The following is a T cell receptor (beta chain) sequence with its context. This sample is part of a study of cytomegalovirus exposure and HLA in healthy donors. The primer mix had 60 Vbeta and 13 Jbeta primers. The repertoire was sequenced with immunoSEQ multiplex PCR; TCRdb's copy has only in-frame clones and lacks some. This table lists just over 80,000 clones. This CDR3 contains 13 residues. The V and J ends lost 0 bases and 4 bases respectively, with 8 bases between them. The germline V gene encodes CDR1 SGHRS and CDR2 YFSETQ. This sequence originates from a woman in her thirties in good health and CMV-seronegative. The chain links TRBV5-1 to TRBJ2-7; D unresolved. Sequencing used PBMCs. CDR3 in amino acids: CASSLDGRYEQYF. The CDR3 region has the DNA TGCGCCAGCAGCTTGGATGGCCGTTACGAGCAGTACTTC.